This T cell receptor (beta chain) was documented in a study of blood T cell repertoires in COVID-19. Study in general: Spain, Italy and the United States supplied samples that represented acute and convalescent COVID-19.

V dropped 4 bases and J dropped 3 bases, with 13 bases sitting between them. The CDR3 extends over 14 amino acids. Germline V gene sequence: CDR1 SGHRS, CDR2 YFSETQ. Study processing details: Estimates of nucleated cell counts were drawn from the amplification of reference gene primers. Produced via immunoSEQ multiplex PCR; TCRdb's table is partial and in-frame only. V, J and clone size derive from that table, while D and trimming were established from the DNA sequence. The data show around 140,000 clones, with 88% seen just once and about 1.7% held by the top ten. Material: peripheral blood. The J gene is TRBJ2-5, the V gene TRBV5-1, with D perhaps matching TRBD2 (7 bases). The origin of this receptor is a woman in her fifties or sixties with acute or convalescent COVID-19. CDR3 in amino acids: CASSQGTTKETQYF. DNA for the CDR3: TGCGCCAGCAGCCAGGGGACTACAAAAGAGACCCAGTACTTC. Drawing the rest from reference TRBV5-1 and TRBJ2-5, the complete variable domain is KAGVTQTPRYLIKTRGQQVTLSCSPISGHRSVSWYQQTPGQGLQFLFEYFSETQRNKGNFPGRFSGRQFSNSRSEMNVSTLELGDSALYLCASSQGTTKETQYFGPGTRLLVL.